This T cell receptor beta chain was sequenced during a study of blood T cell repertoires in COVID-19. Across the study: Italy, Spain and the United States were the sources of the convalescent and acute COVID-19 samples. PBMCs, B-cell-depleted T cells, or T cells were the source of the cDNA or gDNA that made up the material.

The authors' processing: Estimation of nucleated cell counts relied on the amplification of reference gene primers. Using immunoSEQ multiplex PCR, the repertoire was profiled, and TCRdb retains in-frame clones only, with some absent. That table is the source of V, J and clone size, and D and trimming were worked out from the DNA. The sample holds around 110,000 clones, 70% to 90% seen once. CDR1 LNHNV and CDR2 YYDKDF come from the germline V gene (reference sequence). V gave up 0 bases and J gave up 6 bases; unmatched junction bases: 12. The CDR3 has 19 residues. Sequencing was done on a sample of peripheral blood. V gene TRBV15 combines with J gene TRBJ1-6; 9 nucleotides line up with TRBD1. The sequence derives from a man aged 35 to 55 with acute or convalescent COVID-19. The CDR3 is CATSRDLSGQGSSNSPLHF. Written as DNA, the CDR3 is TGTGCCACCAGCAGAGATCTTTCGGGACAGGGAAGTAGTAATTCACCCCTCCACTTT.